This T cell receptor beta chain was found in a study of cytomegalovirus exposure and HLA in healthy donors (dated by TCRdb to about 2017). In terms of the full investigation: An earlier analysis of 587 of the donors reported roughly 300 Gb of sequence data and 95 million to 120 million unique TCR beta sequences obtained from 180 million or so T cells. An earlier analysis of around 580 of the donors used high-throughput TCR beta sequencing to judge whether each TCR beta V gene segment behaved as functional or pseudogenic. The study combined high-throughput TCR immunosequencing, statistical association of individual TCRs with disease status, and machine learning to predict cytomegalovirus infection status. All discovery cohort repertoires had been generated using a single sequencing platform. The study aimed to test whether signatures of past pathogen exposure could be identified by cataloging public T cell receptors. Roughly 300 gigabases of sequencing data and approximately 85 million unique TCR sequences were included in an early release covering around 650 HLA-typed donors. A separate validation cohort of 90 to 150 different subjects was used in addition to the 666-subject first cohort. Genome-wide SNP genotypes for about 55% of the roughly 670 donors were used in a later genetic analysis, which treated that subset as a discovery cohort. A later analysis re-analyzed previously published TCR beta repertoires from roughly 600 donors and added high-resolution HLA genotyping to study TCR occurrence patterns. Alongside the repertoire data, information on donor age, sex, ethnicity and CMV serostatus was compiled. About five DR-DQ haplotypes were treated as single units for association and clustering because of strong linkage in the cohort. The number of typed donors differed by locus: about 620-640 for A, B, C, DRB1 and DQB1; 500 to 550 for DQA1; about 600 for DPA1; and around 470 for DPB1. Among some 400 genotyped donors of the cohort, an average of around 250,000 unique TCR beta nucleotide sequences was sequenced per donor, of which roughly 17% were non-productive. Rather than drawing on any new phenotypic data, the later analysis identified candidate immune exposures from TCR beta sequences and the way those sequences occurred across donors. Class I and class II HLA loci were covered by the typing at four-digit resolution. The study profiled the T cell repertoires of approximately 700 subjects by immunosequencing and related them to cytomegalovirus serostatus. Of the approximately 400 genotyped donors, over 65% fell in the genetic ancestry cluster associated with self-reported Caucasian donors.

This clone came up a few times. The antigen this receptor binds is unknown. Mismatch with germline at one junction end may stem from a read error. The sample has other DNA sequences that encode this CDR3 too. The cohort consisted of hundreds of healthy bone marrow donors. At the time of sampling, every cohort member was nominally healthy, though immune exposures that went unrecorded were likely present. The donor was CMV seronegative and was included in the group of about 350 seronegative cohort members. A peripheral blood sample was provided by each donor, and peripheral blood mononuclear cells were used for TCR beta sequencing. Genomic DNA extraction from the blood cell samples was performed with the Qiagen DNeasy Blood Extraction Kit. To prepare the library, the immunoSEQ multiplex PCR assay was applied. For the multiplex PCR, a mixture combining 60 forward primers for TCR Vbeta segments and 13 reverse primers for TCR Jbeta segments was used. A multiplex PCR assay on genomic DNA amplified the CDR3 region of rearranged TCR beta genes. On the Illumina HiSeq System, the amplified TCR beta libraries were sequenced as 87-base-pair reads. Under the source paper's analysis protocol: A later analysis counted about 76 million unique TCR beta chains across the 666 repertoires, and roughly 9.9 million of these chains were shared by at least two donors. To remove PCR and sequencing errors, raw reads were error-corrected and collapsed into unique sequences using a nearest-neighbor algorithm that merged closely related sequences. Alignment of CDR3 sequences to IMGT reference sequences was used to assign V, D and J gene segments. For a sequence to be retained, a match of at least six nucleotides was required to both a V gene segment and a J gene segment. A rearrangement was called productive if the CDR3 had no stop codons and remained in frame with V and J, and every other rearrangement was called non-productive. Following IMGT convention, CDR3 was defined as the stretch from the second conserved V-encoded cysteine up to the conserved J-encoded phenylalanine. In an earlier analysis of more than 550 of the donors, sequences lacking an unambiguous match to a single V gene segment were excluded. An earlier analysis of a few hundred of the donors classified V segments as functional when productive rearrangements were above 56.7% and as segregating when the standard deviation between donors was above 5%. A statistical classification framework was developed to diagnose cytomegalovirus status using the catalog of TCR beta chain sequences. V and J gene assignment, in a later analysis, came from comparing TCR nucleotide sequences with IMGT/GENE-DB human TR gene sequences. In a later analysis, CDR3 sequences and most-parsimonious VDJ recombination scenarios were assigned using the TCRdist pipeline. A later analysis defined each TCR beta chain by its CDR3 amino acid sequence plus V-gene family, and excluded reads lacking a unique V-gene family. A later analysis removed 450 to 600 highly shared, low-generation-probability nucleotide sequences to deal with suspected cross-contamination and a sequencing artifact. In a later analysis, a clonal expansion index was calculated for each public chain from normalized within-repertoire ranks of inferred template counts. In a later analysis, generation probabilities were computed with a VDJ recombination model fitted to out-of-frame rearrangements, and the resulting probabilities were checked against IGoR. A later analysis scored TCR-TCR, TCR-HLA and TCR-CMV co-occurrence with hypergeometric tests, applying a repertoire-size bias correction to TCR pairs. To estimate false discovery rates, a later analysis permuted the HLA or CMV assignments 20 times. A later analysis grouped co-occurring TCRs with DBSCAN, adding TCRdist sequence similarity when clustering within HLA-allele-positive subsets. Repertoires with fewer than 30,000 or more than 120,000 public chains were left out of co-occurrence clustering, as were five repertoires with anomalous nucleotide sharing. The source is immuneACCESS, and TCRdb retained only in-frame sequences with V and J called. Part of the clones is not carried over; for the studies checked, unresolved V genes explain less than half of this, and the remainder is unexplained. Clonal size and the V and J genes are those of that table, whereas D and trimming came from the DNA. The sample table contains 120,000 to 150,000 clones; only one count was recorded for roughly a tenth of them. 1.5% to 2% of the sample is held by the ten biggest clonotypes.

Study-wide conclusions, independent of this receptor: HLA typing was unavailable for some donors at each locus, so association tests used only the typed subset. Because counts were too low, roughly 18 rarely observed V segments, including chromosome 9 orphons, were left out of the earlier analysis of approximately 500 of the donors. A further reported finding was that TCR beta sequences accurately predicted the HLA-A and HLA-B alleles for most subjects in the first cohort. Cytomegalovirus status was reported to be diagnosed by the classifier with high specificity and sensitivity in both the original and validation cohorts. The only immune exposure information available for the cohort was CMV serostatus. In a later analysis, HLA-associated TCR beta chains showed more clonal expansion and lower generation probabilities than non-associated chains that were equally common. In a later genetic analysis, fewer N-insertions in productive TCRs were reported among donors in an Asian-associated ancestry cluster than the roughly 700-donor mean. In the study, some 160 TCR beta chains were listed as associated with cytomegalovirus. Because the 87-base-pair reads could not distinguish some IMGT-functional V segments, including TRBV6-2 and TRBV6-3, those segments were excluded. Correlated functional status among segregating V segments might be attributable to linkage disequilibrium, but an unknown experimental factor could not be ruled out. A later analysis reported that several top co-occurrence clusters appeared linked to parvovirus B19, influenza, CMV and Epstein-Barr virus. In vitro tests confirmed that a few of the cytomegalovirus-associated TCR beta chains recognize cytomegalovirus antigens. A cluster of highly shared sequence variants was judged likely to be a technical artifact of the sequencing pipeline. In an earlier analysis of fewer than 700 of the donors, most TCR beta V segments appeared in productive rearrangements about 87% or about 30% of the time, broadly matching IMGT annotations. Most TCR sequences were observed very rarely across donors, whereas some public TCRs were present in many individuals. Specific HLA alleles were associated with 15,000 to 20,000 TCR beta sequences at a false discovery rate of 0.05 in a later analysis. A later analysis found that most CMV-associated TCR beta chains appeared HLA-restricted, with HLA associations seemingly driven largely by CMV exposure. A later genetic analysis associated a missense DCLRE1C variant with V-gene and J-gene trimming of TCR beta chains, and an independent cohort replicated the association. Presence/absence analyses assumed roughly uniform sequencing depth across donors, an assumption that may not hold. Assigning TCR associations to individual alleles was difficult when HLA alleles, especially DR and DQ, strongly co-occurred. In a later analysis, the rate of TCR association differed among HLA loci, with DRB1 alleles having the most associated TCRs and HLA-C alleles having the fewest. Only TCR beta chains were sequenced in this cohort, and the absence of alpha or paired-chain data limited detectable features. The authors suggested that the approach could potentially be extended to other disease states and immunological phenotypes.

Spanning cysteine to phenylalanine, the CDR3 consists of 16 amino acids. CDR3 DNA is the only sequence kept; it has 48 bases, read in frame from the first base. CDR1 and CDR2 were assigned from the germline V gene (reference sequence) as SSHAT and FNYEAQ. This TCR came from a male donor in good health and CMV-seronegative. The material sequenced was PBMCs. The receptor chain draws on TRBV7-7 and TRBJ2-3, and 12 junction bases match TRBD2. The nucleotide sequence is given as TGTGCTAGCAGCCCGGAACTAGCGGGGGGATCAGATACGCAGTATTTT. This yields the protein CASSPELAGGSDTQYF.